The T cell receptor (beta chain) under discussion was sequenced for a study of blood T cell repertoires in COVID-19. As for the study in general: Sample material is recorded as cDNA or gDNA derived from T cells, B-cell-depleted T cells, or PBMCs.

Original processing methods: Estimated nucleated cell counts came from reference gene primer amplification. Repertoires were generated with immunoSEQ multiplex PCR, while TCRdb's copy carries only in-frame clones and drops some. V, J and clone size derive from that table, while D and trimming were established from the DNA sequence. The data hold approximately 250,000 clones, with 80% to 85% observed a single time. The specimen sequenced was peripheral blood. The receptor was isolated from a man in his 60s with acute or convalescent COVID-19.

The CDR3 here is CASGTVGNTIYF. The CDR3, as DNA: TGTGCTAGTGGAACGGTTGGAAACACCATATATTTT. The chain joins TRBV12-5 to TRBJ1-3; D remains ambiguous. With 6 bases removed from V and 3 bases from J, the gap between germline ends came to 6 bases. The CDR3 has 12 amino acids. Germline CDR1 reads LGHNT; CDR2 reads FRNRAP.